These 24 T cell receptor beta chains were all obtained from the same sample, sequenced in a study of shared clonotypes between healthy human individuals. Sequencing used immunoSEQ multiplex PCR; TCRdb keeps in-frame clones, though not all of them. The table shows about 710,000 clones, with around 78% occurring only once. Sequenced material: memory CD4+ T cells sorted from blood. This sample's subset: CD45RA-negative fraction. The receptors here all came from a woman in her twenties or thirties in good health.

V gene TRBV11-3 combines with J gene TRBJ2-5; TRBD2 is a possible D gene (5 bases). V lost 0 bases to trimming and J lost 5 bases, with 13 bases between them. This CDR3 region has 15 residues. Per germline, CDR1 SGHNT and CDR2 YENEEA. This CDR3 reads CASSLEGRPGETQYF. DNA for the CDR3: TGTGCCAGCAGCTTAGAGGGCAGGCCGGGGGAGACCCAGTACTTC.

The table lists this clone with a few counts. The chain combines TRBV19 with TRBJ2-2; D possibly corresponds to TRBD1 (5 bases). With 1 base removed from V and 9 bases from J, the gap between germline ends came to 12 bases. Germline CDR1 reads LNHDA; CDR2 reads SQIVND (reference sequence). The CDR3 consists of 14 residues. The CDR3 here is CASSIASGARELFF. The CDR3 nucleotides are TGTGCCAGTAGTATAGCTTCTGGGGCCCGGGAGCTGTTTTTT.

In its sample, this clone was seen a few times. The gene calls are TRBV2 and TRBJ1-2, with unresolved D. Germline CDR1 and CDR2: SNHLY and FYNNEI. The CDR3 loop spans 12 amino acids. Trimming removed 6 bases at V and 3 bases at J, with 8 bases between. CDR3 residues: CASRGDDYGYTF. DNA for the CDR3: TGTGCCAGCAGGGGAGATGACTATGGCTACACCTTC.

As for this clone: This sample also contains other DNA sequences that code for the same CDR3. The gene calls are TRBV19 and TRBJ2-7; D may correspond to TRBD1 or TRBD2 (6 bases each). Germline V lookup: CDR1 LNHDA, CDR2 SQIVND (reference sequence). V was pared by 3 bases and J by 4 bases, with 13 bases between. CDR3 size: 14 residues. CDR3 region: CASSIPGAGYEQYF. The DNA for the CDR3 is TGTGCCAGTAGTATTCCGGGGGCCGGGTACGAGCAGTACTTC.

This clone was observed once. J is TRBJ2-1 and V is TRBV7-6; D perhaps matches TRBD2 (5 bases). Germline V CDR1 and CDR2: SGHVS, FNYEAQ. The CDR3 runs 18 residues. Trimming stripped 3 bases from V and 0 bases from J, with 18 bases between. This chain's CDR3 is CASSLAGGFPRSYNEQFF. Written as DNA, the CDR3 is TGTGCCAGCAGCTTGGCTGGCGGGTTCCCCCGCTCCTACAATGAGCAGTTCTTC. Combining the CDR3 with reference TRBV7-6 and TRBJ2-1 gives the whole variable domain GAGVSQSPRYKVTKRGQDVALRCDPISGHVSLYWYRQALGQGPEFLTYFNYEAQQDKSGLPNDRFSAERPEGSISTLTIQRTEQRDSAMYRCASSLAGGFPRSYNEQFFGPGTRLTVL.

In this sample, this clone turned up a few times. The sample has other DNA sequences that encode this CDR3 too. The rearrangement joins TRBV28 to TRBJ1-5; D not certain. CDR3 size: 15 residues. CDR1 is MDHEN, CDR2 SYDVKM, per germline. V gave up 2 bases and J gave up 0 bases, with 8 bases separating them. Here the CDR3 DNA reads TGTGCCAGCAGTTTAACGGGTTATAGCAATCAGCCCCAGCATTTT. Translated: CASSLTGYSNQPQHF.

The chain combines TRBV27 with TRBJ2-1, with 7 bases that match TRBD2. Germline CDR1 and CDR2: MNHEY and SMNVEV (reference sequence). This CDR3 has 15 amino acids. V lost 6 bases and J lost 4; bases outside the gene matches: 9. CDR3 residues: CASSDRTRPYNEQFF. The CDR3 DNA reads TGTGCCAGCAGCGACCGGACTAGGCCATACAATGAGCAGTTCTTC.

In its sample, this clone was seen a few times. The chain has TRBV5-1 and TRBJ2-6; 9 nucleotides match TRBD1. CDR3 length: 18 residues. The V gene's germline CDR1 is SGHRS and CDR2 YFSETQ. J gave up 0 bases and V 4 bases, and 8 bases lay outside the gene matches. This chain's CDR3 is CASSRGQGSNSGANVLTF. CDR3 nucleotide sequence: TGCGCCAGCAGCAGGGGACAGGGATCCAACTCTGGGGCCAACGTCCTGACTTTC.

This chain connects TRBV25-1 to TRBJ2-6; D ambiguous. The CDR3 has 12 amino acids. The V gene's germline CDR1 is MGHDK and CDR2 SYGVNS. V lost 8 bases to trimming and J lost 0 bases, with 2 bases between them. The CDR3 protein is CASGSGANVLTF. The DNA for the CDR3 is TGTGCCAGCGGCTCTGGGGCCAACGTCCTGACTTTC.

This sequence joins TRBV5-1 and TRBJ2-1; 10 bases agree with TRBD2. V was pared by 4 bases and J by 8 bases, with 9 bases of the junction left unmatched. The CDR3 has 15 amino acids. Germline V gives CDR1 SGHRS, CDR2 YFSETQ. CDR3 amino acids: CASSTSGVSFDEQFF. CDR3 in DNA: TGCGCCAGCAGCACTAGCGGGGTGAGCTTTGATGAGCAGTTCTTC.

The chain carries TRBV18 and TRBJ2-6; no clear D. Per germline, CDR1 KGHSH and CDR2 LQKENI. This CDR3 is 13 amino acids long. The V and J ends lost 3 bases and 4 bases respectively, with 4 bases between them. In DNA, the CDR3 is TGTGCCAGCTCACCGGGGGGGGCCAACGTCCTGACTTTC. This codes for CASSPGGANVLTF. Drawing the rest from reference TRBV18 and TRBJ2-6, the complete variable domain is NAGVMQNPRHLVRRRGQEARLRCSPMKGHSHVYWYRQLPEEGLKFMVYLQKENIIDESGMPKERFSAEFPKEGPSILRIQQVVRGDSAAYFCASSPGGANVLTFGAGSRLTVL.

The V and J genes are TRBV28 and TRBJ2-3; a possible D gene is TRBD2 (5 bases). Germline CDR1 MDHEN, CDR2 SYDVKM. The CDR3 is 16 residues long. V lost 3 bases to trimming and J lost 2 bases, with 15 bases between them. CDR3 loop: CASSFYGRDFTDTQYF. CDR3 nucleotide sequence: TGTGCCAGCAGTTTCTACGGACGGGATTTCACAGATACGCAGTATTTT.

The chain recombines TRBV7-2 with TRBJ1-1; D unresolved. CDR3 length: 13 residues. V gave up 5 bases and J gave up 6 bases, with 13 bases separating them. CDR1 SGHTA and CDR2 FQGNSA come from the germline V gene. CDR3 nucleotides: TGTGCCAGCAGCCCACCCCTTGGCGCTGAAGCTTTCTTT. Translation: CASSPPLGAEAFF.

This chain joins TRBV7-3 and TRBJ2-1, with 11 positions matching TRBD2. V was clipped by 4 bases and J by 9 bases; unmatched bases: 8. This CDR3 has 15 amino acids. CDR1 is SGHTA, CDR2 FQGTGA, per germline. The CDR3 region is CASSSRLAGGAEQFF. CDR3 bases: TGTGCCAGCAGCTCCCGGCTAGCGGGAGGAGCTGAGCAGTTCTTC. Drawing the rest from reference TRBV7-3 and TRBJ2-1, the complete variable domain is GAGVSQTPSNKVTEKGKYVELRCDPISGHTALYWYRQSLGQGPEFLIYFQGTGAADDSGLPNDRFFAVRPEGSVSTLKIQRTERGDSAVYLCASSSRLAGGAEQFFGPGTRLTVL.

This chain joins TRBV6-1 and TRBJ1-5; weak D call: TRBD1 (5 bases). V was cut by 3 bases and J by 6 bases, with 15 bases left in between. CDR1 and CDR2 (germline): MNHNS, SASEGT. This CDR3 is built from 15 residues. The CDR3: CASSDHGQGGQPQHF. CDR3 coding DNA: TGTGCCAGCAGTGATCATGGGCAGGGAGGTCAGCCCCAGCATTTT.

This clone was observed a handful of times. The V call is TRBV9, the J call TRBJ2-1; 9 bases match TRBD2. Germline assignment: CDR1 SGDLS and CDR2 YYNGEE. Trimming cost V 0 bases and J 1 base; bases outside gene matches: 2. The CDR3 contains 16 residues. The CDR3 loop reads CASSVVAGVSYNEQFF. For the CDR3, the DNA is TGTGCCAGCAGCGTAGTAGCGGGAGTATCCTACAATGAGCAGTTCTTC. Full variable domain (rest looked up from reference TRBV9 and TRBJ2-1): DSGVTQTPKHLITATGQRVTLRCSPRSGDLSVYWYQQSLDQGLQFLIQYYNGEERAKGNILERFSAQQFPDLHSELNLSSLELGDSALYFCASSVVAGVSYNEQFFGPGTRLTVL.

The chain is built from TRBV11-2 and TRBJ1-4; D is uncertain. The CDR3 is 16 residues long. Germline V gene lookup returns CDR1 SGHAT and CDR2 FQNNGV. The V and J ends lost 2 bases and 0 bases respectively, with 10 bases between them. As DNA, the CDR3 is TGTGCCAGCAGCTTATCCCCTAGGGCAACTAATGAAAAACTGTTTTTT. This sequence encodes CASSLSPRATNEKLFF.

This clone was counted once. The genes are TRBV6-6 and TRBJ2-2, with a possible D match to TRBD2 (5 bases). This CDR3 spans 16 amino acids. The V gene's germline CDR1 is MNHNY and CDR2 SVGAGI (reference sequence). Trimming pared 2 bases from V and 7 bases from J, leaving 17 bases between. The CDR3 loop reads CASSYPPSGRVGELFF. CDR3 bases: TGTGCCAGCAGTTACCCTCCTTCGGGAAGAGTCGGGGAGCTGTTTTTT.

The chain is built from TRBV5-1 and TRBJ1-3; TRBD1 aligns across 10 bases. The CDR3 runs 15 residues. Unmatched junction bases numbered 1, after V lost 2 bases and J lost 2 bases. CDR1 is SGHRS, CDR2 YFSETQ, per germline. The CDR3 sequence: CASSLGTGAGNTIYF. The CDR3 DNA is TGCGCCAGCAGCTTAGGGACAGGGGCTGGAAACACCATATATTTT.

CDR3 residues: CASSLNAGTGGADGYTF. The CDR3 coding sequence is TGTGCCAGTAGTCTCAACGCAGGGACAGGGGGCGCGGATGGCTACACCTTC. The chain carries TRBV19 and TRBJ1-2; 12 bases map to TRBD1. The J segment lost 6 bases and the V segment lost 5 bases, leaving 13 bases of the junction unmatched. This CDR3 has 17 amino acids. Germline V gene lookup returns CDR1 LNHDA and CDR2 SQIVND (reference sequence).

This clone came up a few times. The chain has TRBV7-9 and TRBJ1-2, with 7 nucleotides matching TRBD1. The V gene's germline CDR1 is SEHNR and CDR2 FQNEAQ (reference sequence). The CDR3 extends over 13 amino acids. V lost 3 bases to trimming and J lost 6 bases; unmatched junction nucleotides: 4. CDR3: CASSFDRDHGYTF. Written as DNA, the CDR3 is TGTGCCAGCAGCTTCGACAGGGACCATGGCTACACCTTC.

In this sample, this clone turned up once. The chain combines TRBV19 with TRBJ1-1, with a possible D match to TRBD1 (6 bases). Germline V gives CDR1 LNHDA, CDR2 SQIVND (reference sequence). This CDR3 spans 15 amino acids. Trimming pared 7 bases from V and 2 bases from J, leaving 17 bases between. As DNA, the CDR3 is TGTGCCAGTACGAAGCAGTCAGGGGATAACACTGAAGCTTTCTTT. Translation gives CASTKQSGDNTEAFF.

This clone was counted a few times. The V and J genes are TRBV6-1 and TRBJ1-1; D gene uncertain. V gave up 2 bases and J gave up 11 bases, with 15 bases separating them. Germline lookup yields CDR1 MNHNS and CDR2 SASEGT. The CDR3 runs 13 residues. In DNA, the CDR3 is TGTGCCAGCAGTGAATGGGGTACCGAAGTGGCTTTCTTT. This translates into CASSEWGTEVAFF.

The V gene is TRBV11-2, the J gene TRBJ1-5; 10 bases map to TRBD1. Germline trimming cut 5 bases from V and 3 bases from J; bases unmatched to any gene: 4. Germline V gene lookup returns CDR1 SGHAT and CDR2 FQNNGV. The CDR3 spans 15 residues. The CDR3 DNA follows: TGTGCCAGCAGCCCGGGACAGGGGATCAATCAGCCCCAGCATTTT. Protein product: CASSPGQGINQPQHF.